The 26 T cell receptor beta chains reported below all come from one sample, sequenced in a study of T-cell reconstitution after alpha-beta-depleted transplantation in children. Unique molecular identifiers were built into the TCRbeta library. In TCRdb, the PCR reads were re-called with MiXCR into one record per CDR3 protein. The repertoire holds fewer than 550,000 distinct CDR3 sequences, approximately 10% seen once, with roughly 15% in the top ten. The sample was PBMCs, mostly from graft donor cells, taken 180 days after TCRalphabeta/CD19-depleted stem cell transplant. These receptor sequences come from a female patient aged 2-9 years who had a stem cell transplant for aplastic anemia, so the T cells may come from the graft donor.

This clonotype was counted ten times or more. The chain joins TRBV6-1 to TRBJ2-7, with D possibly TRBD2 on 6 matching bases. CDR3 length: 15 residues. Trimming pared 5 bases from V and 2 bases from J, leaving 16 bases between. Germline loops: CDR1 MNHNS, CDR2 SASEGT. The CDR3 sequence: CASSTRGIPAYEQYV. CDR3 nucleotide sequence: TGTGCCAGCAGTACCCGGGGGATTCCTGCCTACGAGCAGTACGTC.

Ten or more counts support this clonotype. The chain has TRBV12-3 or TRBV12-4 and TRBJ2-5, with TRBD2 matching over 9 bases. The CDR3 loop spans 17 amino acids. V was pared by 1 base and J by 0 bases, with 6 bases of the junction left unmatched. The chain's CDR3 is CASSLVGASGDQETQYF. As DNA, the CDR3 is TGTGCCAGCAGTTTAGTGGGGGCTAGCGGGGACCAAGAGACCCAGTACTTC.

V usage is TRBV4-2 and J usage is TRBJ2-7; the D gene is possibly TRBD1 (6 bases). CDR1 LGHNA and CDR2 YNFKEQ come from the germline V gene. This CDR3 is 16 amino acids long. The V gene lost 3 bases and the J gene lost 4 bases, with 19 bases spanning the gap. This CDR3 is CASSHLLRDTPYEQYF. CDR3 in DNA: TGTGCCAGCAGCCACCTACTCCGGGACACTCCTTACGAGCAGTACTTC.

In this sample, this clonotype turned up a few times. V is TRBV20-1 and J is TRBJ2-3; D possibly corresponds to TRBD1 (5 bases). The CDR3 is made up of 14 amino acids. V lost 2 bases to trimming and J lost 0 bases, with 9 bases between them. Germline CDR1 is DFQATT and CDR2 is SNEGSKA (reference sequence). The CDR3 is CSARIKGSTDTQYF. In DNA form, the CDR3 reads TGCAGTGCTAGAATAAAGGGGAGCACAGATACGCAGTATTTT.

This clonotype was detected many times. V is TRBV25-1 and J is TRBJ1-1, with D possibly being TRBD1 (5 bases). V lost 6 bases and J 4 bases, leaving 9 bases between the germline ends. The CDR3 sequence is 12 residues long. CDR1 is MGHDK and CDR2 is SYGVNS in the germline V gene. In DNA, the CDR3 is TGTGCCAGCAGGTGGGGGACCACTGAAGCTTTCTTT. Its translation is CASRWGTTEAFF.

V gene TRBV10-3 combines with J gene TRBJ2-5; 9 positions agree with TRBD2. Germline V lookup: CDR1 ENHRY, CDR2 SYGVKD. The CDR3 loop spans 15 amino acids. The ends lost 2 bases at V and 5 bases at J; junction bases unmatched: 6. The CDR3 sequence is CAISEGSGRSETQYF. CDR3 nucleotide sequence: TGTGCCATCAGTGAGGGTAGCGGGAGATCGGAGACCCAGTACTTC.

This clonotype was recorded a few times. The chain uses TRBV5-1 and TRBJ2-7; TRBD1 might be the D (6 bases). Germline CDR1 reads SGHRS; CDR2 reads YFSETQ. This CDR3 comprises 15 residues. V lost 3 bases and J lost 6, with 19 bases in between. The CDR3 spells CASSSGQQPLGEQYV. The DNA for the CDR3 is TGCGCCAGCAGCTCCGGACAGCAACCTCTGGGCGAGCAGTACGTC.

This rearrangement joins TRBV4-1 to TRBJ2-2, with TRBD1 identical over 7 bases. The trim removed 3 bases at V and 5 bases at J, leaving 9 bases unmatched. The germline gives CDR1 MGHRA, CDR2 YSYEKL. CDR3 size: 16 residues. The CDR3 loop reads CASSQSGTARTGELFF. The CDR3 region has the DNA TGCGCCAGCAGCCAGAGTGGGACAGCCCGAACCGGGGAGCTGTTTTTT.

The chain joins TRBV3-1 to TRBJ2-4; tentative D call: TRBD2 (5 bases). Trimming took 4 bases from V and 7 from J, leaving 11 bases between them. Germline loops: CDR1 LGHDT, CDR2 YNNKEL (reference sequence). The CDR3 totals 13 residues. This chain's CDR3 is CASSLRTGNIQYF. In DNA, the CDR3 is TGTGCCAGCAGCCTTCGGACGGGGAACATTCAGTACTTC. The full variable domain, in which reference TRBV3-1 and TRBJ2-4 provide the parts outside the CDR3, is DTAVSQTPKYLVTQMGNDKSIKCEQNLGHDTMYWYKQDSKKFLKIMFSYNNKELIINETVPNRFSPKSPDKAHLNLHINSLELGDSAVYFCASSLRTGNIQYFGAGTRLSVL.

This chain uses TRBV7-8 with TRBJ2-7, with 12 nucleotides matching TRBD2. The CDR3 sequence is 15 residues long. Germline CDR1 is SGHVS and CDR2 is FQNEAQ. After removal of 4 bases from V and 3 bases from J, the junction contained 4 bases not matched to a gene. CDR3 coding DNA: TGTGCCAGCAGCTATCGGACTAGCGGGGTCTACGAGCAGTACGTC. This codes for CASSYRTSGVYEQYV.

The V call is TRBV7-3, the J call TRBJ2-5, with D possibly being TRBD2 (6 bases). Germline V gene data show CDR1 as SGHTA and CDR2 as FQGTGA. This CDR3 has 15 residues. V was trimmed by 5 bases and J by 1 base, leaving 14 bases between them. In DNA, the CDR3 is TGTGCCAGCAGCCAAAGGCGGGGCATCCAAGAGACCCAGTACTTC. This translates into CASSQRRGIQETQYF. Full variable domain (outside the CDR3, taken from reference TRBV7-3 and TRBJ2-5): GAGVSQTPSNKVTEKGKYVELRCDPISGHTALYWYRQSLGQGPEFLIYFQGTGAADDSGLPNDRFFAVRPEGSVSTLKIQRTERGDSAVYLCASSQRRGIQETQYFGPGTRLLVL.

This clonotype has just a few counts. This chain joins TRBV28 and TRBJ2-1; D gene ambiguous. Germline values: CDR1 MDHEN, CDR2 SYDVKM. This CDR3 is 16 amino acids long. V was cut by 1 base and J by 4 bases, with 14 bases left in between. The DNA for the CDR3 is TGTGCCAGCAGTTTATTGGCCCCAGAACGATACAATGAGCAGTTCTTC. Translation gives CASSLLAPERYNEQFF.

This sequence joins TRBV20-1 and TRBJ1-4, with a possible D match to TRBD1 (5 bases). This CDR3 is built from 17 residues. Trimming pared 4 bases from V and 0 bases from J, leaving 18 bases between. The germline gives CDR1 DFQATT, CDR2 SNEGSKA (reference sequence). This CDR3 is CSATPAAFRATNEKLFF. CDR3 nucleotide sequence: TGCAGTGCTACCCCCGCGGCCTTCAGGGCAACTAATGAAAAACTGTTTTTT.

This clonotype has more than one count but fewer than ten. The rearrangement joins TRBV6-2 or TRBV6-3 to TRBJ2-1; 9 bases are a match to TRBD1. From germline, CDR1 is MNHEY and CDR2 SVGEGT. The CDR3 is 16 residues long. V trimming: 0 bases; J trimming: 4 bases; junction bases outside the gene matches: 4. The CDR3 is CASSYSPGQGYNEQFF. The CDR3 DNA is TGTGCCAGCAGTTACTCGCCGGGACAGGGTTACAATGAGCAGTTCTTC.

This clonotype has ten or more counts. This chain links TRBV11-3 with TRBJ2-5; D unclear. The CDR3 loop spans 14 amino acids. Trimming shortened V by 5 bases and J by 1 base, and 11 bases separated the two germline ends. Germline loops: CDR1 SGHNT, CDR2 YENEEA. The CDR3 sequence: CASSAPKGQETQYF. The DNA of the CDR3 is TGTGCCAGCAGCGCCCCCAAGGGCCAAGAGACCCAGTACTTC.

This clonotype turned up a few times. The chain combines TRBV7-2 with TRBJ2-5; possibly TRBD1 or TRBD2 for D (5 bases each). Germline assignment: CDR1 SGHTA and CDR2 FQGNSA. This CDR3 has 14 residues. The V gene lost 5 bases and the J gene lost 10 bases, with 20 bases spanning the gap. In DNA form, the CDR3 reads TGTGCCAGCAGCCTGCCCTGGGTCGGGGCGGGCCAGTACTTC. This codes for CASSLPWVGAGQYF.

Only a few counts were recorded for this clonotype. The chain uses TRBV7-2 and TRBJ1-6; D possibly corresponds to TRBD1 (5 bases). This CDR3 has 14 residues. V was pared by 3 bases and J by 8 bases, with 11 bases between. Germline loops: CDR1 SGHTA, CDR2 FQGNSA. CDR3 sequence (DNA): TGTGCCAGCAGCTTGGGGCCCAGGGATTCACCCCTCCACTTT. This translates into CASSLGPRDSPLHF.

This clonotype was counted a few times. The V call is TRBV3-1, the J call TRBJ2-5; D not resolved. The germline gives CDR1 LGHDT, CDR2 YNNKEL (reference sequence). Trimming took off 3 bases at V and 5 bases at J, with 7 bases between the two ends. This CDR3 has 12 residues. The CDR3 region has the DNA TGTGCCAGCAGCCATCGCCGTGAGACCCAGTACTTC. This translates into CASSHRRETQYF.

This clonotype has just a few counts. The gene calls are TRBV4-3 and TRBJ1-4, with 7 bases identical to TRBD1. This CDR3 is built from 16 residues. Germline V gene lookup returns CDR1 LGHNA and CDR2 YSLEER. V dropped 1 base and J dropped 8; count of bases not matched to a gene: 10. The CDR3 DNA is TGCGCCAGCAGCCAAGTCGGCAGGGGGACATGGGAAAAACTGTTTTTT. Amino acid sequence: CASSQVGRGTWEKLFF.

The V gene is TRBV12-3 or TRBV12-4, the J gene TRBJ1-5, with a possible D match to TRBD1 (6 bases). Deletions cut 3 bases from V and 5 bases from J, with 17 bases between. The CDR3 runs 16 residues. CDR3 sequence reads: CASSFSGAPRDQPQHF. For the CDR3, the DNA is TGTGCCAGCAGTTTCTCGGGGGCACCCAGGGATCAGCCCCAGCATTTT.

In nucleotides, the CDR3 is TGCGCCAGCAGCTCAGGGACAGTTGAAAATCAGCCCCAGCATTTT. It is translated as CASSSGTVENQPQHF. This rearrangement joins TRBV5-1 to TRBJ1-5; 7 bases are a match to TRBD1. The CDR3 length is 15 residues. V was clipped by 3 bases and J by 4 bases; unmatched bases: 7. Germline CDR1 and CDR2: SGHRS and YFSETQ.

The V and J genes are TRBV29-1 and TRBJ2-7; perhaps D is TRBD1 or TRBD2 (5 bases each). The germline CDR1 and CDR2 sequences are SQVTM and ANQGSEA. With 5 bases removed from V and 2 bases from J, the gap between germline ends came to 10 bases. This CDR3 spans 12 amino acids. For the CDR3, the DNA is TGCAGCGTTCGGGGCGTCGCCTACGAGCAGTACTTC. Translation: CSVRGVAYEQYF.

In its sample, this clonotype was seen a few times. This chain links TRBV7-9 with TRBJ2-5; TRBD2 aligns across 8 bases. The CDR3 runs to 15 residues. Germline V gene data show CDR1 as SEHNR and CDR2 as FQNEAQ (reference sequence). V lost 5 bases and J lost 3; bases outside the gene matches: 8. The CDR3 nucleotides read TGTGCCAGCAGCCAAACTATCGGGAGGGAAGAGACCCAGTACTTC. Translated: CASSQTIGREETQYF.

This clonotype has more than one count but fewer than ten. The chain recombines TRBV29-1 with TRBJ2-3; TRBD2 matches 10 bases. CDR1 and CDR2 from the germline V gene are SQVTM and ANQGSEA. The CDR3 runs 15 residues. V gave up 3 bases and J gave up 8 bases; unmatched junction bases: 11. Here the CDR3 DNA reads TGCAGCGTTGAGACCGGACTAGCGGTAGGGGTTACGCAGTATTTT. This encodes CSVETGLAVGVTQYF.

The chain links TRBV9 to TRBJ1-1; D uncertain. V was clipped by 0 bases and J by 0 bases, with 9 bases between them. The CDR3 extends over 15 amino acids. Germline V gene sequence: CDR1 SGDLS, CDR2 YYNGEE. This chain's CDR3 is CASSVGRSMNTEAFF. In nucleotides, the CDR3 is TGTGCCAGCAGCGTAGGTCGGTCCATGAACACTGAAGCTTTCTTT.

This clonotype was seen at least ten times. The V call is TRBV6-5, the J call TRBJ2-3; the D gene is possibly TRBD1 (6 bases). Germline values: CDR1 MNHEY, CDR2 SVGAGI. V lost 2 bases and J lost 4, with 13 bases in between. CDR3 size: 15 residues. The CDR3 protein is CASSYGQGKADTQYF. CDR3 coding DNA: TGTGCCAGCAGTTACGGGCAGGGGAAAGCAGATACGCAGTATTTT.